Presented here are 30 T cell receptor beta chains from one specimen sequenced in a study of cytomegalovirus exposure and HLA in healthy donors. A multiplex PCR was run with 60 Vbeta primers and 13 Jbeta primers. The table came from immunoSEQ multiplex PCR; TCRdb's copy has only in-frame clones and leaves some out. The profile shows some 140,000 clones, 85% to 90% of them singletons. Material for sequencing was PBMCs. The receptors derive from a woman aged 30 to 39 in good health and CMV-seronegative.

This rearrangement joins TRBV18 to TRBJ2-7; D is perhaps TRBD1 (6 bases). The CDR3 loop spans 13 amino acids. V lost 8 bases, J lost 3 bases, and 14 bases lay in between. Germline CDR1 is KGHSH and CDR2 is LQKENI. CDR3 sequence reads: CASQSLQGYEQYF. The DNA of the CDR3 is TGTGCCAGCCAAAGTCTACAGGGCTACGAGCAGTACTTC.

There are many counts of this clone. The V gene is TRBV4-1, the J gene TRBJ1-4; D is uncertain. The germline gives CDR1 MGHRA, CDR2 YSYEKL. The CDR3 has 13 residues. The V end lost 3 bases, the J end lost 5 bases, and 7 bases lay between the germline ends. The CDR3 protein is CASSQIRNEKLFF. The CDR3 DNA sequence: TGCGCCAGCAGCCAGATCAGGAATGAAAAACTGTTTTTT.

The chain links TRBV4-3 to TRBJ1-1; 8 positions agree with TRBD1. The ends lost 0 bases at V and 0 bases at J; junction bases unmatched: 3. The CDR3 spans 16 residues. The V gene's germline CDR1 is LGHNA and CDR2 YSLEER. The CDR3 DNA follows: TGCGCCAGCAGCCAAGAGAGACAGGGGCTGAACACTGAAGCTTTCTTT. Protein product: CASSQERQGLNTEAFF.

In its sample, this clone was seen once. The chain joins TRBV2 to TRBJ2-4; 10 bases align to TRBD2. Trimming took 3 bases from V and 2 from J; bases not matched to a gene: 7. Per germline, CDR1 SNHLY and CDR2 FYNNEI. This CDR3 region has 17 residues. The CDR3 nucleotides are TGTGCCAGCAGTGAGAGACTAGCGGGTTGGACCAAAAACATTCAGTACTTC. It specifies CASSERLAGWTKNIQYF.

This clone was observed once. V and J are TRBV7-2 and TRBJ1-5; D is possibly TRBD1 (5 bases). V gave up 5 bases and J gave up 1 base, with 12 bases separating them. The V gene's germline CDR1 is SGHTA and CDR2 FQGNSA. This CDR3 contains 15 residues. The CDR3 region has the DNA TGTGCCAGCAGCCCGTCCGACAGCAGCAATCAGCCCCAGCATTTT. Translating it yields CASSPSDSSNQPQHF.

The chain is built from TRBV5-4 and TRBJ2-5, with D possibly being TRBD2 (6 bases). The J call may be wrong; the DNA end is better matched by TRBJ2-7. CDR1 and CDR2 from the germline V gene are SGHNT and YYREEE (reference sequence). The CDR3 is 13 amino acids. The CDR3, as DNA: TGTGCCAGCAGCCCGGGGGATTGGACCGAGCAGTACTTC. As protein: CASSPGDWTEQYF.

The chain is built from TRBV6-6 and TRBJ2-5; tentatively, D is TRBD2 (5 bases). Germline loops: CDR1 MNHNY, CDR2 SVGAGI (reference sequence). This CDR3 comprises 14 residues. V was clipped by 4 bases and J by 1 base, with 10 bases between them. CDR3 bases: TGTGCCAGCAGTTCCAGCGGCGTCCAAGAGACCCAGTACTTC. The encoded protein is CASSSSGVQETQYF.

The sample holds a few counts of this clone. This sequence joins TRBV4-1 and TRBJ1-1; 7 bases align to TRBD1. Germline V lookup: CDR1 MGHRA, CDR2 YSYEKL. V lost 5 bases to trimming and J lost 2 bases; unmatched junction nucleotides: 14. The CDR3 contains 17 residues. The CDR3 bases are TGCGCCAGCAGCAGTCCGGGACAGAGAGGGTTTAACACTGAAGCTTTCTTT. It is translated as CASSSPGQRGFNTEAFF.

The chain combines TRBV27 with TRBJ2-1; perhaps TRBD1 as D (6 bases). The germline gives CDR1 MNHEY, CDR2 SMNVEV (reference sequence). Trimming removed 4 bases from V and 1 base from J, with 17 bases in between. This CDR3 has 17 residues. Here the CDR3 reads CASSYRSQGRSYNEQFF. Here the CDR3 DNA reads TGTGCCAGCAGTTATAGGAGTCAGGGGCGGTCCTACAATGAGCAGTTCTTC.

The chain recombines TRBV30 with TRBJ2-5, with a possible D match to TRBD1 (6 bases). CDR3 size: 14 residues. The V end lost 0 bases, the J end lost 4 bases, and 12 bases lay between the germline ends. Germline V CDR1 and CDR2: GTSNPN, SVGIG (reference sequence). DNA for the CDR3: TGTGCCTGGAGTGTAGTGGACAGCCGAGAGACCCAGTACTTC. Amino acids: CAWSVVDSRETQYF.

CDR3 protein: CARSFGGNNQPQHF. The CDR3 nucleotides read TGTGCCAGGAGTTTCGGGGGAAACAATCAGCCCCAGCATTTT. The rearrangement joins TRBV7-2 to TRBJ1-5, with D tentatively TRBD1 (5 bases). Looked up from germline, CDR1 is SGHTA and CDR2 is FQGNSA. The CDR3 extends over 14 amino acids. Trimming shortened V by 9 bases and J by 3 bases, and 15 bases separated the two germline ends. Drawing the rest from reference TRBV7-2 and TRBJ1-5, the complete variable domain is GAGVSQSPSNKVTEKGKDVELRCDPISGHTALYWYRQSLGQGLEFLIYFQGNSAPDKSGLPSDRFSAERTGGSVSTLTIQRTQQEDSAVYLCARSFGGNNQPQHFGDGTRLSIL.

The CDR3 region is CASRGQGWSDTQYF. The CDR3 bases are TGTGCCAGCAGGGGACAGGGCTGGTCAGATACGCAGTATTTT. The V gene is TRBV27, the J gene TRBJ2-3; 9 positions match TRBD1. V shed 6 bases, J shed 4 bases, and the junction held 5 bases outside the gene matches. Germline CDR1 reads MNHEY; CDR2 reads SMNVEV (reference sequence). There are 14 residues in the CDR3.

This chain links TRBV10-3 with TRBJ2-7; TRBD1 agrees at 7 bases. The CDR3 spans 14 residues. V shed 10 bases, J shed 6 bases, and the junction held 15 bases outside the gene matches. From germline, CDR1 is ENHRY and CDR2 SYGVKD. CDR3 loop: CATGRDRVGSEQYF. CDR3 in DNA: TGTGCCACGGGCCGAGACAGGGTAGGGAGCGAGCAGTACTTC.

The chain uses TRBV10-3 and TRBJ2-2; 10 positions agree with TRBD1. V gave up 4 bases and J gave up 3 bases; unmatched junction bases: 2. Per the germline V gene, CDR1 is ENHRY and CDR2 is SYGVKD. The CDR3 runs 15 residues. CDR3 nucleotides: TGTGCCATCAGTGCTGGGACAGGGGACACCGGGGAGCTGTTTTTT. Translated: CAISAGTGDTGELFF.

V usage is TRBV7-9 and J usage is TRBJ1-1, with 8 positions matching TRBD1. The CDR3 sequence is 14 residues long. J was trimmed by 7 bases and V by 5 bases; bases with no gene match: 9. In germline, CDR1 is SEHNR, CDR2 FQNEAQ (reference sequence). CDR3 DNA sequence: TGTGCCAGCAGCCCTCGGGACAGGCCCGGTGAAGCTTTCTTT. As protein: CASSPRDRPGEAFF.

This clone was observed a single time. Other DNA sequences in the same sample also yield this CDR3. This chain uses TRBV6-5 with TRBJ1-1; D unresolved. The CDR3 spans 12 residues. V was pared by 2 bases and J by 4 bases, with 5 bases between. Germline loops: CDR1 MNHEY, CDR2 SVGAGI. DNA for the CDR3: TGTGCCAGCAGTTACGGTAGCACTGAAGCTTTCTTT. Its protein product is CASSYGSTEAFF.

The J gene is TRBJ2-1, the V gene TRBV4-1; TRBD2 aligns across 11 bases. V was pared by 2 bases and J by 4 bases, with 4 bases of the junction left unmatched. Germline values: CDR1 MGHRA, CDR2 YSYEKL. CDR3 length equals 16 residues. The CDR3, as DNA: TGCGCCAGCAGCCAACCACTAGCGGGGGAGTACAATGAGCAGTTCTTC. Its protein product is CASSQPLAGEYNEQFF.

This rearrangement joins TRBV7-2 to TRBJ1-1; D may be TRBD1 (5 bases). V gave up 1 base and J gave up 6 bases, with 6 bases separating them. The CDR3 is 12 amino acids. From germline, CDR1 is SGHTA and CDR2 FQGNSA. The CDR3 region is CASSLGGPEAFF. The CDR3 coding sequence is TGTGCCAGCAGCTTAGGGGGCCCTGAAGCTTTCTTT.

The sample holds a few counts of this clone. This chain links TRBV7-6 with TRBJ1-6, with D maybe TRBD1 (6 bases). The germline V gene has CDR1 SGHVS and CDR2 FNYEAQ. Trimming left V 3 bases short and J 10 bases short, with 13 bases between. This CDR3 region has 14 residues. In DNA form, the CDR3 reads TGTGCCAGCAGCTTCGGCAGGGGCGGGTCACCCCTCCACTTT. This codes for CASSFGRGGSPLHF.

This rearrangement joins TRBV28 to TRBJ2-2, with 13 bases aligning to TRBD2. Germline V lookup: CDR1 MDHEN, CDR2 SYDVKM. The CDR3 sequence is 18 residues long. With 6 bases clipped from V and 4 bases from J, the junction kept 11 bases outside the gene matches. In DNA form, the CDR3 reads TGTGCCAGCAGCCCAGTGGGGGGACTAGCGGGGAGCACCGGGGAGCTGTTTTTT. Translating it yields CASSPVGGLAGSTGELFF.

This clone was found once. CDR3 sequence reads: CASRYRDRVFF. The CDR3 nucleotides are TGTGCCAGCAGGTACCGGGACAGGGTTTTCTTC. The genes are TRBV7-2 and TRBJ2-1, with 9 bases fitting TRBD1. The V gene end was trimmed by 6 bases and the J gene end by 16 bases; junction bases not matched to a gene: 7. Germline assignment: CDR1 SGHTA and CDR2 FQGNSA. CDR3 length: 11 residues.

Comments on this clone: One junction end disagrees with the germline gene, perhaps due to a read error. The rearrangement links TRBV4-2 to TRBJ2-7, with 10 bases matching TRBD1. The CDR3 covers 15 residues. Germline V CDR1 and CDR2: LGHNA, YNFKEQ. The CDR3 spells CASRPPDRGRAELAF. Here the CDR3 DNA reads TGTGCCAGCAGACCCCCTGACAGGGGGCGCGCTGAATTGGCCTTC.

The genes are TRBV10-3 and TRBJ2-7, with 10 nucleotides matching TRBD2. There are 16 residues in the CDR3. Germline V gene data show CDR1 as ENHRY and CDR2 as SYGVKD. Losses at the gene ends were 4 bases for V and 2 bases for J; bases not matched to a gene: 8. The chain's CDR3 is CAISAHPGTSAYEQYF. For the CDR3, the DNA is TGTGCCATCAGTGCACACCCCGGGACTAGCGCCTACGAGCAGTACTTC.

Only a few counts were recorded for this clone. This chain joins TRBV6-5 and TRBJ1-4; TRBD1 agrees at 9 bases. Looked up from germline, CDR1 is MNHEY and CDR2 is SVGAGI. Trimming removed 2 bases from V and 7 bases from J; junction bases left unmatched: 5. The CDR3 loop spans 15 amino acids. The CDR3 DNA is TGTGCCAGCAGTTACCTCACAGGGGGCACTGAAAAACTGTTTTTT. It codes for CASSYLTGGTEKLFF.

The chain employs TRBV2 and TRBJ2-7, with 9 nucleotides matching TRBD2. This CDR3 region has 14 residues. Trimming took 5 bases from V and 3 from J; bases not matched to a gene: 5. Germline V gives CDR1 SNHLY, CDR2 FYNNEI. CDR3 residues: CASSFGLAYYEQYF. DNA for the CDR3: TGTGCCAGCAGTTTTGGACTAGCGTACTACGAGCAGTACTTC.

The chain uses TRBV19 and TRBJ2-6; maybe TRBD1 (5 bases). V lost 1 base, J lost 2 bases, and 9 bases lay in between. There are 16 residues in the CDR3. Germline CDR1 LNHDA, CDR2 SQIVND (reference sequence). The CDR3 DNA reads TGTGCCAGTAGTATAGTACAAGGGGCTGGGGCCAACGTCCTGACTTTC. This sequence encodes CASSIVQGAGANVLTF.

The chain combines TRBV4-2 with TRBJ1-3; no firm D call. V dropped 1 base and J dropped 1 base, with 8 bases sitting between them. CDR1 LGHNA and CDR2 YNFKEQ come from the germline V gene. The CDR3 has 15 amino acids. CDR3 residues: CASSQAGNSGNTIYF. The CDR3 coding sequence is TGTGCCAGCAGCCAAGCAGGAAATTCTGGAAACACCATATATTTT.

The chain links TRBV5-1 to TRBJ1-1; 12 bases are a match to TRBD1. Germline assignment: CDR1 SGHRS and CDR2 YFSETQ. This CDR3 region has 17 residues. V shed 4 bases, J shed 3 bases, and the junction held 10 bases outside the gene matches. The CDR3 nucleotides are TGCGCCAGCAGCGCAGGCGGGACAGGGGGCCTGGACACTGAAGCTTTCTTT. Its translation is CASSAGGTGGLDTEAFF.

This sequence joins TRBV7-8 and TRBJ2-2, with 10 nucleotides matching TRBD1. V gave up 6 bases and J gave up 0 bases; unmatched junction bases: 4. The CDR3 is 16 amino acids. Germline values: CDR1 SGHVS, CDR2 FQNEAQ. The CDR3 spells CASRETGGPNTGELFF. CDR3 nucleotides: TGTGCCAGCAGGGAGACAGGGGGCCCGAACACCGGGGAGCTGTTTTTT.

The rearrangement uses TRBV29-1 and TRBJ1-5; D ambiguous. Trimming stripped 8 bases from V and 3 bases from J, with 20 bases between. Germline CDR1 and CDR2: SQVTM and ANQGSEA. The CDR3 sequence is 15 residues long. CDR3 region: CSLVRVRIDNQPQHF. The CDR3 nucleotides are TGCAGCCTGGTTCGGGTCCGAATAGACAATCAGCCCCAGCATTTT.